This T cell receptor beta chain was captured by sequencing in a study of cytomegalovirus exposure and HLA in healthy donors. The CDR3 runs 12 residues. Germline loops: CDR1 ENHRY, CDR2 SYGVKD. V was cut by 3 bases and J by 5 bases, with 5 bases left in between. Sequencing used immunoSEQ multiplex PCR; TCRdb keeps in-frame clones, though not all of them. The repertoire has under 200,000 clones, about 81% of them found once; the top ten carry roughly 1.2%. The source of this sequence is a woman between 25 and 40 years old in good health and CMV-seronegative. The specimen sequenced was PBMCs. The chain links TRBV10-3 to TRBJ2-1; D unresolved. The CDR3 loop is CAISDKNNEQFF. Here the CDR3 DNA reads TGTGCCATCAGTGACAAAAACAATGAGCAGTTCTTC.